These T cell receptor beta chains were read from a single sample in a study of shared clonotypes between healthy human individuals. TCRdb's copy holds only in-frame clones and misses some; the assay was immunoSEQ multiplex PCR. The sample contains roughly 2,000,000 clones, about 95% of which appear only once. Source material: naive CD8+ T cells sorted from blood. These receptors came from a man younger than 35 in good health. CDR3s include the opening cysteine and the closing phenylalanine or tryptophan. A D gene is named only where the DNA matches it firmly. Clone size is not always given. Where it is, it says once, few, many or a class for expanded clones.

>-|-|TRBJ2-1|TRBV6-1
CASSGGTGQGSNEQFF
TGTGCCAGCAGTGGGGGTACAGGGCAAGGGTCGAATGAGCAGTTCTTC
>-|-|TRBJ1-1|TRBV4-3
CASSQGRTWNTEAFF
TGCGCCAGCAGCCAAGGACGGACCTGGAACACTGAAGCTTTCTTT
>TRBD1|-|TRBJ2-1|TRBV27
CASSRGTGEDEQFF
TGTGCCAGCAGTCGTGGGACAGGGGAGGATGAGCAGTTCTTC
>-|-|TRBJ2-3|TRBV13
CASSLRGTDTQYF
TGTGCCAGCAGCTTACGGGGCACAGATACGCAGTATTTT
>-|-|TRBJ1-2|TRBV13
CASSSTQDTYGYTF
TGTGCCAGCAGTTCAACTCAGGACACCTATGGCTACACCTTC
>-|-|TRBJ1-1|TRBV7-9
CASSLRQVDTEAFF
TGTGCCAGCAGCCTCAGACAGGTAGACACTGAAGCTTTCTTT
>TRBD1|-|TRBJ2-7|TRBV30
CAWAGTGSYEQYF
TGTGCCTGGGCCGGGACAGGGAGCTACGAGCAGTACTTC
>-|-|TRBJ2-7|TRBV2
CASSEVVRGPDYEQYF
TGTGCCAGCAGTGAAGTCGTAAGGGGACCAGACTACGAGCAGTACTTC
>TRBD1|-|TRBJ1-6|TRBV9
CASQNRDSDNSPLHF
TGTGCCAGTCAGAACCGGGACAGCGATAATTCACCCCTCCACTTT
>TRBD2|-|TRBJ2-7|TRBV28
CASSLRGWDPYEQYF
TGTGCCAGCAGCCTGCGGGGGTGGGATCCCTACGAGCAGTACTTC
>-|-|TRBJ2-2|TRBV7-9
CASSPPLEAAPGELFF
TGTGCCAGCAGCCCCCCTCTTGAAGCTGCGCCCGGGGAGCTGTTTTTT
>TRBD1|-|TRBJ1-2|TRBV19
CASSWDSNYGYTF
TGTGCCAGTAGCTGGGACAGCAACTATGGCTACACCTTC
>TRBD2|-|TRBJ2-5|TRBV5-1
CASSLATAGGQGETQYF
TGCGCCAGCAGCTTGGCTACGGCGGGGGGGCAAGGAGAGACCCAGTACTTC
>-|-|TRBJ2-7|TRBV4-1
CASSQLTLSSYEQYF
TGCGCCAGCAGCCAACTGACGCTGAGCTCCTACGAGCAGTACTTC
>-|-|TRBJ2-3|TRBV2
CASSGRTTSTDTQYF
TGTGCCAGCAGTGGCCGGACAACTAGCACAGATACGCAGTATTTT
>TRBD2|-|TRBJ2-7|TRBV6-5
CASSQLAGGAYEQYF
TGTGCCAGCAGTCAACTAGCGGGAGGAGCCTACGAGCAGTACTTC
>-|-|TRBJ1-2|TRBV27
CASSKGTDYYGYTF
TGTGCCAGCAGTAAAGGGACCGATTACTATGGCTACACCTTC
>TRBD2|-|TRBJ2-1|TRBV5-6
CASSPELAGFRVEQFF
TGTGCCAGCAGCCCAGAACTAGCGGGATTCAGGGTTGAGCAGTTCTTC
>-|-|TRBJ2-7|TRBV6-5
CASSETVTYEQYF
TGTGCCAGCAGTGAGACGGTCACCTACGAGCAGTACTTC
>-|-|TRBJ2-2|TRBV10-2
CASSEPSQNTGELFF
TGCGCCAGCAGTGAGCCATCACAGAACACCGGGGAGCTGTTTTTT
>-|-|TRBJ2-5|TRBV7-2
CASSLASDVISAETQYF
TGTGCCAGCAGCTTAGCGTCAGACGTAATCTCTGCGGAGACCCAGTACTTC
>-|-|TRBJ2-1|TRBV4-3
CASSQDYWEVAASSYNEQFF
TGCGCCAGCAGCCAAGATTACTGGGAGGTAGCGGCCAGCTCCTACAATGAGCAGTTCTTC
>-|once|TRBJ1-2|TRBV7-9
CASSLGANYGYTF
TGTGCCAGCAGCTTGGGGGCTAACTATGGCTACACCTTC
>-|-|TRBJ2-2|TRBV9
CASSAPETGELFF
TGTGCCAGCAGCGCCCCTGAGACCGGGGAGCTGTTTTTT
>-|-|TRBJ1-5|TRBV6-5
CASSYSGGSNQPQHF
TGTGCCAGCAGTTACTCGGGAGGGAGCAATCAGCCCCAGCATTTT
>TRBD1|-|TRBJ1-2|TRBV5-8
CASDPLRGQEDHYGYTF
TGTGCCAGCGACCCTCTAAGGGGACAGGAAGATCACTATGGCTACACCTTC
>-|-|TRBJ1-5|TRBV7-2
CASSLVGERNQPQHF
TGTGCCAGCAGCTTAGTAGGGGAACGCAATCAGCCCCAGCATTTT
>-|-|TRBJ1-3|TRBV7-9
CASTNQGLTDTIYF
TGTGCCAGCACGAACCAGGGGTTAACAGACACCATATATTTT
>-|-|TRBJ2-2|TRBV27
CASSSLGVQNTGELFF
TGTGCCAGCAGCAGCCTTGGTGTACAGAACACCGGGGAGCTGTTTTTT
>TRBD1|-|TRBJ2-5|TRBV28
CASREQGALETQYF
TGTGCCAGCAGGGAGCAGGGGGCATTGGAGACCCAGTACTTC
>TRBD1|-|TRBJ2-2|TRBV7-7
CASSPGTGNTGELFF
TGTGCTAGCAGTCCAGGGACAGGGAACACCGGGGAGCTGTTTTTT
>-|-|TRBJ2-7|TRBV11-1
CASSLWGGLDEQYF
TGTGCCAGCAGCTTATGGGGGGGCTTGGATGAGCAGTACTTC
>TRBD2|-|TRBJ2-3|TRBV10-2
CASTGGRSDTQYF
TGCGCCAGCACGGGGGGAAGGTCAGATACGCAGTATTTT
>TRBD1|-|TRBJ1-5|TRBV6-5
CASSSLQGEGNQPQHF
TGTGCCAGCAGTTCGCTACAGGGGGAGGGAAATCAGCCCCAGCATTTT
>TRBD2|-|TRBJ2-3|TRBV19
CASSGGEDGTDTQYF
TGTGCCAGTAGTGGGGGGGAGGATGGCACAGATACGCAGTATTTT
>-|-|TRBJ2-7|TRBV5-6
CASSSLLLTSYEQYF
TGTGCCAGCAGCTCTTTACTTTTAACATCCTACGAGCAGTACTTC
>TRBD1|-|TRBJ2-1|TRBV6-5
CASSRDREWYNEQFF
TGTGCCAGCAGCCGTGACAGGGAATGGTACAATGAGCAGTTCTTC
>-|-|TRBJ2-7|TRBV7-2
CASSLTSDRTYEQYF
TGTGCCAGCAGCTTAACCTCAGACCGGACCTACGAGCAGTACTTC
>-|-|TRBJ2-1|TRBV19
CASSIGGGGEQFF
TGTGCCAGTAGTATCGGAGGGGGTGGTGAGCAGTTCTTC
>TRBD2|-|TRBJ2-7|TRBV30
CAWSVQSGSSYEQYF
TGTGCCTGGAGTGTTCAAAGCGGGAGCTCCTACGAGCAGTACTTC
>-|-|TRBJ2-5|TRBV4-1
CASSQGAGPEETQYF
TGCGCCAGCAGCCAAGGGGCGGGGCCAGAAGAGACCCAGTACTTC
>-|-|TRBJ2-7|TRBV5-1
CASRGAVHEQYF
TGCGCCAGCAGAGGGGCGGTCCACGAGCAGTACTTC
>TRBD2|-|TRBJ2-1|TRBV5-1
CASSLSGSISYNEQFF
TGCGCCAGCAGCTTGAGCGGGAGTATTTCCTACAATGAGCAGTTCTTC
>TRBD1|-|TRBJ2-7|TRBV6-1
CASSEEGRGSSYEQYF
TGTGCCAGCAGTGAAGAGGGCAGGGGGAGCTCCTACGAGCAGTACTTC
>-|-|TRBJ2-1|TRBV2
CASSGLSLGNEQFF
TGTGCCAGCAGTGGGTTGTCGCTCGGCAATGAGCAGTTCTTC